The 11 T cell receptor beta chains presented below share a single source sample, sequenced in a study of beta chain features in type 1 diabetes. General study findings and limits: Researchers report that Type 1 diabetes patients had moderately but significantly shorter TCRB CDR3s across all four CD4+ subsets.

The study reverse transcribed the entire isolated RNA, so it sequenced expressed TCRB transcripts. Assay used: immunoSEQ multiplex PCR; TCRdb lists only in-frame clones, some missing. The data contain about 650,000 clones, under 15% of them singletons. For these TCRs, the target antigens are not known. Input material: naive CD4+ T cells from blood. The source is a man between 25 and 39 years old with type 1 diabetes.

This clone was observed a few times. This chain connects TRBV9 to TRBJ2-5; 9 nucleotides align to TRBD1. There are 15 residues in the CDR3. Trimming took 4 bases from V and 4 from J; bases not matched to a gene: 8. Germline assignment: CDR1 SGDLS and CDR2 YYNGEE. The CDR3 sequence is CASSYGQGWGETQYF. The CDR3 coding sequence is TGTGCCAGCAGCTACGGACAGGGGTGGGGAGAGACCCAGTACTTC.

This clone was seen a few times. For the CDR3, the DNA is TGCGCCAGCAGCCCAGGGACCCATGATTGGGACACCATATATTTT. This encodes CASSPGTHDWDTIYF. The chain couples TRBV4-3 to TRBJ1-3, with D perhaps matching TRBD1 (5 bases). This CDR3 spans 15 amino acids. V lost 4 bases and J 8 bases, leaving 18 bases between the germline ends. Germline V CDR1 and CDR2: LGHNA, YSLEER.

As DNA, the CDR3 is TGTGCCAGCAGCTTACGGACAGGGGCGAGGACAGATACGCAGTATTTT. It encodes CASSLRTGARTDTQYF. The gene calls are TRBV7-2 and TRBJ2-3; 9 bases fit TRBD1. This CDR3 region has 16 residues. V shed 2 bases and J 3 bases; nucleotides not matched to a gene: 6. Germline V CDR1 and CDR2: SGHTA, FQGNSA.

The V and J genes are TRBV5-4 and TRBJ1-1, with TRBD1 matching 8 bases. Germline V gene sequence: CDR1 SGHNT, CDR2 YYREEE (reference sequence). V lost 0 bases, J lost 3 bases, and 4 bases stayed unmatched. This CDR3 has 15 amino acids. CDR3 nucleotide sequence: TGTGCCAGCAGCTTGGTGGACAGGGCGGACACTGAAGCTTTCTTT. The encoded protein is CASSLVDRADTEAFF.

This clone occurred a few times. CDR3 amino acids: CASRSWGRTDTQYF. In DNA form, the CDR3 reads TGTGCCAGCCGCTCATGGGGGCGGACAGATACGCAGTATTTT. The V call is TRBV19, the J call TRBJ2-3; a weak D match, TRBD1 (6 bases). This CDR3 region has 14 residues. The germline V gene encodes CDR1 LNHDA and CDR2 SQIVND (reference sequence). V was shortened by 9 bases and J by 3 bases, with 16 bases between the two germline ends.

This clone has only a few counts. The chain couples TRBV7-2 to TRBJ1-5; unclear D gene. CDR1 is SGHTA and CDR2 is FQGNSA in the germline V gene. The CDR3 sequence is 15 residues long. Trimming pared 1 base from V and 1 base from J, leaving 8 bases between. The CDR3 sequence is CASSLVGWSNQPQHF. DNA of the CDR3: TGTGCCAGCAGCTTAGTAGGTTGGAGCAATCAGCCCCAGCATTTT.

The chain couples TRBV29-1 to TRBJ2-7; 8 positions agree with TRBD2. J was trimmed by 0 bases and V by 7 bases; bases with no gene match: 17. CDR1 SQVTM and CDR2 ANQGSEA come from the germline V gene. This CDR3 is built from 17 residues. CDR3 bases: TGCAGCGCTACCGGGACTAGGGGTTACGGGGGCTCCTACGAGCAGTACTTC. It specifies CSATGTRGYGGSYEQYF.

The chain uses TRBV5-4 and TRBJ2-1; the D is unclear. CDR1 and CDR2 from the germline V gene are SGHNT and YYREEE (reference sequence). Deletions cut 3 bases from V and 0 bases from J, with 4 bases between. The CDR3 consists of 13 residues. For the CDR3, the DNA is TGTGCCAGCAGCTCTAGCTCCTACAATGAGCAGTTCTTC. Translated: CASSSSSYNEQFF.

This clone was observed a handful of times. The CDR3, as DNA: TGTGCCAGCAGTCGTGGGGCCGACAGGAACTATGGCTACACCTTC. Amino acids: CASSRGADRNYGYTF. V usage is TRBV27 and J usage is TRBJ1-2; possibly TRBD1 for D (6 bases). This CDR3 comprises 15 residues. The V end lost 5 bases, the J end lost 2 bases, and 15 bases lay between the germline ends. Germline CDR1 reads MNHEY; CDR2 reads SMNVEV (reference sequence).

The CDR3 loop is CASSPPWGGSSYNEQFF. The CDR3 DNA reads TGTGCCAGCAGCCCCCCGTGGGGGGGGAGCTCCTACAATGAGCAGTTCTTC. This chain uses TRBV11-2 with TRBJ2-1, with 7 nucleotides matching TRBD2. V lost 5 bases to trimming and J lost 0 bases; unmatched junction nucleotides: 10. Germline-derived CDR1 and CDR2 are SGHAT and FQNNGV. This CDR3 spans 17 amino acids.

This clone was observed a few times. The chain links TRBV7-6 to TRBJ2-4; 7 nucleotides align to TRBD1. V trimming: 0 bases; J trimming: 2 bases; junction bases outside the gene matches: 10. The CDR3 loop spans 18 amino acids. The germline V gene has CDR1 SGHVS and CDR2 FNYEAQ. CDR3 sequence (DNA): TGTGCCAGCAGCTTAGCGATAAAAGGGGGCAAGTCCAAAAACATTCAGTACTTC. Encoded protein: CASSLAIKGGKSKNIQYF.